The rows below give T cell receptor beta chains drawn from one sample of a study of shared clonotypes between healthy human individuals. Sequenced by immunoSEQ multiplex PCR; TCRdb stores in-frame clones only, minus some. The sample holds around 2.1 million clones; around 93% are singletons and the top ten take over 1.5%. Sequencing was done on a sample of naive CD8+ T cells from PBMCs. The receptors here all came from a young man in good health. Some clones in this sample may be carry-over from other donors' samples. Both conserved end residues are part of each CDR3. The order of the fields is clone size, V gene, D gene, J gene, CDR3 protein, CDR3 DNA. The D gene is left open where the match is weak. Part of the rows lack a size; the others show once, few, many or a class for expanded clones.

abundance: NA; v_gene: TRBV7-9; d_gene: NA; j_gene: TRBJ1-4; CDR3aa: CASSPMTRPATNEKLFF; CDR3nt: TGTGCCAGCAGTCCCATGACAAGACCAGCAACTAATGAAAAACTGTTTTTT
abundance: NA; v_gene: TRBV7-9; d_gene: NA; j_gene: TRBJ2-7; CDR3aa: CASSMDGTPSYEQYF; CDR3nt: TGTGCCAGCAGCATGGACGGGACGCCCTCCTACGAGCAGTACTTC
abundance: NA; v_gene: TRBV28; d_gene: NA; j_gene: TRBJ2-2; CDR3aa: CASSLRQFANTGELFF; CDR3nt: TGTGCCAGCAGTTTACGTCAGTTCGCGAACACCGGGGAGCTGTTTTTT
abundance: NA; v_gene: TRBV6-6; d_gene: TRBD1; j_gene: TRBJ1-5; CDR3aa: CASREQGARSNQPQHF; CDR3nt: TGTGCCAGCAGAGAACAGGGGGCCAGGTCGAATCAGCCCCAGCATTTT
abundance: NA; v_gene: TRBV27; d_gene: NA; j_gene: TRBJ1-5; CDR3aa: CASSQTRGRNQPQHF; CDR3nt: TGTGCCAGCAGCCAAACTAGGGGACGCAATCAGCCCCAGCATTTT
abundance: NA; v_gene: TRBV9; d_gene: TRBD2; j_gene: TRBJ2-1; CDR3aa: CASSPTAGGGYNEQFF; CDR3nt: TGTGCCAGCAGCCCCACAGCGGGCGGGGGGTACAATGAGCAGTTCTTC
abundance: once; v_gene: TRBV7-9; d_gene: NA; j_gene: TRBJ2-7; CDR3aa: CASSSRGPSSYEQYF; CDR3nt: TGTGCCAGCAGCTCCCGGGGACCCTCCTCCTACGAGCAGTACTTC
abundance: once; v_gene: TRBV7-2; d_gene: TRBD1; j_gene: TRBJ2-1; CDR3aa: CASSTPGGNEQFF; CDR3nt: TGTGCCAGCAGCACCCCAGGGGGAAATGAGCAGTTCTTC
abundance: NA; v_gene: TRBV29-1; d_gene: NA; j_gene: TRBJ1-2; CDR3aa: CSVGGPHYTF; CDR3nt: TGCAGCGTCGGGGGACCCCACTACACCTTC
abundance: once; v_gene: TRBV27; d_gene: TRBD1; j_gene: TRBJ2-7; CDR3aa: CASSPQTGTGGAYEQYF; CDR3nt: TGTGCCAGCAGTCCCCAAACCGGGACAGGAGGGGCCTACGAGCAGTACTTC
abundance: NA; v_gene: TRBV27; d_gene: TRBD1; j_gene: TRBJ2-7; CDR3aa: CASSFQSIDGTAYEQYF; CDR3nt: TGTGCCAGCAGTTTTCAAAGTATTGATGGGACAGCCTACGAGCAGTACTTC
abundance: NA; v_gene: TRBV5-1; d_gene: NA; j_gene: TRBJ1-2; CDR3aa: CASSLTGYVTLGYGYTF; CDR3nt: TGCGCCAGCAGCTTGACAGGGTACGTAACCCTAGGCTATGGCTACACCTTC
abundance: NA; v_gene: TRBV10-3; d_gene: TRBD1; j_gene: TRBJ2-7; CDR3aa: CAISGTGGSYEQYF; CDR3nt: TGTGCCATCAGCGGGACAGGGGGTTCATACGAGCAGTACTTC
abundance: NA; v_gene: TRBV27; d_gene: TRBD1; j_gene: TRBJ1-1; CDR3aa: CASSSPPGGTEAFF; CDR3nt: TGTGCCAGCAGTTCCCCCCCAGGGGGTACTGAAGCTTTCTTT
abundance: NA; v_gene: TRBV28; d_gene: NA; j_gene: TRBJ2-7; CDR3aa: CASRSGTTYYEQYF; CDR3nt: TGTGCCAGCAGATCCGGGACCACATACTACGAGCAGTACTTC
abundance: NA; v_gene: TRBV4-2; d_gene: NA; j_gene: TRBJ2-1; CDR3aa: CASSQDFLATDEQFF; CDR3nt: TGTGCCAGCAGCCAAGATTTTCTCGCGACAGATGAGCAGTTCTTC
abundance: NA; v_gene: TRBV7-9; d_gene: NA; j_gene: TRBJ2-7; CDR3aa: CASSVGLTYEQYF; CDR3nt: TGTGCCAGCAGCGTGGGACTGACCTACGAGCAGTACTTC
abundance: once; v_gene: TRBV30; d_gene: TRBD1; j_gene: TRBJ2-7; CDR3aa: CAWRYLGQGHEQYF; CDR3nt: TGTGCCTGGAGATATTTGGGACAGGGCCACGAGCAGTACTTC
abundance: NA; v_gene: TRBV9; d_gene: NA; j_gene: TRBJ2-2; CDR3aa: CASSTGGGTGELFF; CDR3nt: TGTGCCAGCAGCACCGGGGGTGGAACCGGGGAGCTGTTTTTT
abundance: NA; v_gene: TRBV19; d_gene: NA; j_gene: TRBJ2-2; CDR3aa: CASSPGPTNTGELFF; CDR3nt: TGTGCCAGTAGTCCCGGGCCCACGAACACCGGGGAGCTGTTTTTT
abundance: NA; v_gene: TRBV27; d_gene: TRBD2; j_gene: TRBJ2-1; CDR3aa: CASSPYAGTSAYNEQFF; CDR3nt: TGTGCCAGCAGTCCCTACGCCGGGACTAGCGCTTACAATGAGCAGTTCTTC
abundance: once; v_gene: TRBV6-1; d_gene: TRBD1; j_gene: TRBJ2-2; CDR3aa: CASIEDRVTGELFF; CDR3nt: TGTGCCAGCATCGAGGACAGGGTAACCGGGGAGCTGTTTTTT
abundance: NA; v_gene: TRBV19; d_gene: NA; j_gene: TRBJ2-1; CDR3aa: CASKGSTYNEQFF; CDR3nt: TGTGCCAGTAAGGGAAGCACCTACAATGAGCAGTTCTTC
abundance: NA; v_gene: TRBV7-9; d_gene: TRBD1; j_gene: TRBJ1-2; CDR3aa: CASIDGTGDYGYTF; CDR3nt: TGTGCCAGCATAGACGGGACAGGGGACTATGGCTACACCTTC
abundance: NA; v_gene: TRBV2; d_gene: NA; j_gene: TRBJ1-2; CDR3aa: CASRMRFGGPGYTF; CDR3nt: TGTGCCAGCAGGATGCGGTTCGGCGGCCCTGGCTACACCTTC
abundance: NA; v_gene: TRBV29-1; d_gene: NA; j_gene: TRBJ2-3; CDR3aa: CSVEDPIAGPVRDTQYF; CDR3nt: TGCAGCGTTGAAGATCCAATCGCAGGCCCTGTCCGAGATACGCAGTATTTT
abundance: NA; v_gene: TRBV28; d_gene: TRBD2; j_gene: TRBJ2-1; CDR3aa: CASSSQLAGYDNEQFF; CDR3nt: TGTGCCAGCAGTTCCCAACTAGCGGGTTACGACAATGAGCAGTTCTTC
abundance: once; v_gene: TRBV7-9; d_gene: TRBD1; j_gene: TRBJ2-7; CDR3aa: CASCQGQNQQYF; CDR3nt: TGTGCCTCCTGCCAGGGACAGAATCAGCAGTACTTC
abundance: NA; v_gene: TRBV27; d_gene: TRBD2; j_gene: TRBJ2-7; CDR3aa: CASSPLAGPYEQYF; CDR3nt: TGTGCCAGCAGCCCCCTAGCGGGGCCCTACGAGCAGTACTTC
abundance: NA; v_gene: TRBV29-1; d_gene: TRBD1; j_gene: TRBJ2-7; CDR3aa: CSVDLQGWNEQYF; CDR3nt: TGCAGCGTTGATTTACAGGGGTGGAACGAGCAGTACTTC
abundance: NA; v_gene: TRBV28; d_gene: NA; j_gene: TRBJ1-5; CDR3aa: CASSLLKGSPHGPQHF; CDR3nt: TGTGCCAGCAGTTTATTGAAGGGTTCTCCCCATGGGCCCCAGCATTTT
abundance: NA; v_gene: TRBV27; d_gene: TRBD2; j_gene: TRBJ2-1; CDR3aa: CASGGLAGIGEQFF; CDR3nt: TGTGCCAGCGGCGGACTAGCGGGAATCGGTGAGCAGTTCTTC
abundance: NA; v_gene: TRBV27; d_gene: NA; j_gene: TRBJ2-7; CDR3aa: CASSEGGTYEQYF; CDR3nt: TGTGCCAGCAGTGAGGGCGGGACCTACGAGCAGTACTTC
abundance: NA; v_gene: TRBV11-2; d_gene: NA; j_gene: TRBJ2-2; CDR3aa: CASSLDSNTGELFF; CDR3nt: TGTGCCAGCAGCTTAGACAGTAACACCGGGGAGCTGTTTTTT
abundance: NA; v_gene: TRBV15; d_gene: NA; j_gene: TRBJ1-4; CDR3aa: CATSNGGPNEKLFF; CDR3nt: TGTGCCACCAGCAATGGGGGGCCTAATGAAAAACTGTTTTTT
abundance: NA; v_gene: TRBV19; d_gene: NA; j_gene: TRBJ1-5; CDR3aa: CASSITEISNQPQHF; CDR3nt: TGTGCCAGTAGTATCACGGAGATAAGCAATCAGCCCCAGCATTTT
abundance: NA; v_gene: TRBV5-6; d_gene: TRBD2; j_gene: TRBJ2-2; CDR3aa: CASSSLASNTGELFF; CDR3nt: TGTGCCAGCAGCTCACTAGCGTCGAACACCGGGGAGCTGTTTTTT
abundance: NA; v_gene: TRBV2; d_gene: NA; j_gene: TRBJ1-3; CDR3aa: CATKKQGNTIYF; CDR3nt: TGTGCCACCAAGAAACAGGGAAACACCATATATTTT
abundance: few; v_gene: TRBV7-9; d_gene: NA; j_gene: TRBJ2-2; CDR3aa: CASSLGTPNTGELFF; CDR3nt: TGTGCCAGCAGCTTAGGCACTCCGAACACCGGGGAGCTGTTTTTT
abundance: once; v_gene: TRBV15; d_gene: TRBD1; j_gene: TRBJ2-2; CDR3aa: CATTDRVRGELFF; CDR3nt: TGTGCCACCACTGACAGGGTCCGCGGGGAGCTGTTTTTT
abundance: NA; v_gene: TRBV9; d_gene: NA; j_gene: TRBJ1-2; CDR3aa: CASSPWDGANYGYTF; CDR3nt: TGTGCCAGCAGCCCGTGGGACGGAGCTAACTATGGCTACACCTTC
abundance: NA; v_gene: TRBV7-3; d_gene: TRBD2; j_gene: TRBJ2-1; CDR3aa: CASSLRAGLYNEQFF; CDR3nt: TGTGCCAGCAGCTTAAGAGCGGGACTTTACAATGAGCAGTTCTTC
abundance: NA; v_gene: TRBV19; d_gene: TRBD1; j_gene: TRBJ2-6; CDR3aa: CASSLDRYINPGANVLTF; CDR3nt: TGTGCCAGTAGTTTGGACAGGTACATCAACCCTGGGGCCAACGTCCTGACTTTC
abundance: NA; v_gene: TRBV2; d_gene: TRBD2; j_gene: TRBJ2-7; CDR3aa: CASSDPGLAGYEQYF; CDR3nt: TGTGCCAGCAGTGACCCGGGACTAGCGGGCTACGAGCAGTACTTC
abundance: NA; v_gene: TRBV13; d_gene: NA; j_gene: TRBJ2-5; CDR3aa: CASSLWRETQYF; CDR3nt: TGTGCCAGCAGCTTATGGCGGGAGACCCAGTACTTC
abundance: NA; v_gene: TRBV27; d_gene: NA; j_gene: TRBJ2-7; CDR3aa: CASSFGTYSIEQYF; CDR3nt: TGTGCCAGCAGTTTTGGGACCTACTCCATCGAGCAGTACTTC
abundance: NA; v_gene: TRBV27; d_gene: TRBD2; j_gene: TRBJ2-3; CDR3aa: CASSFIRTSGSDTQYF; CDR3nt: TGTGCCAGCAGTTTTATTAGGACTAGCGGGAGCGATACGCAGTATTTT
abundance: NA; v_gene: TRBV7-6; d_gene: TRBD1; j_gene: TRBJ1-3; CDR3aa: CASSPNRGASGNTIYF; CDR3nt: TGTGCCAGCAGCCCAAACAGGGGTGCCTCTGGAAACACCATATATTTT
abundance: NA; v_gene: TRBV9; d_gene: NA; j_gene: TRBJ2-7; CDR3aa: CASSPQLGLTHEQYF; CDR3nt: TGTGCCAGCAGCCCCCAGTTGGGGCTCACCCACGAGCAGTACTTC
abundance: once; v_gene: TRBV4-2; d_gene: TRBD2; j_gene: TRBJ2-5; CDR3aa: CASSQDISLAGLVETQYF; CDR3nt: TGTGCCAGCAGCCAAGATATCTCGCTAGCGGGACTGGTAGAGACCCAGTACTTC
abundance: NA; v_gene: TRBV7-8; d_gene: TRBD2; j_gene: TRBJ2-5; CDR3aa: CASSPGTSGPKETQYF; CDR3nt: TGTGCCAGCAGCCCGGGGACTAGCGGTCCCAAGGAGACCCAGTACTTC